The 19 T cell receptor beta chains below were found in one sample sequenced in a study of T cell clonality in common variable immunodeficiency. Study conclusions and caveats: In common variable immunodeficiency, TCR beta chains reportedly carried fewer deletions and N-nucleotide insertions.

The repertoire was sequenced with immunoSEQ multiplex PCR; TCRdb's copy has only in-frame clones and lacks some. Found here are roughly 40,000 clones, no singletons; the ten largest cover 5% to 6.5%. Their recognized antigens are unknown. Material for sequencing was peripheral blood mononuclear cells. These receptors were obtained from a human donor with common variable immunodeficiency.

This clone was found a few times. The read terminates 3 residues before the CDR3 end, so the remaining end is supplied by the germline J gene. This chain uses TRBV30 with TRBJ1-2, with D possibly matching TRBD1 (6 bases). V lost 4 bases and J lost 3, with 12 bases in between. CDR1 is GTSNPN and CDR2 is SVGIG in the germline V gene (reference sequence). The CDR3 sequence is 13 residues long. The CDR3 protein is CAWIRDNDYGYTF. The covered CDR3 bases are TGTGCCTGGATTAGGGACAACGACTATGGC.

This clone has a handful of counts. From the germline J gene comes the end of the CDR3, since the read stops 3 residues before it. The genes are TRBV18 and TRBJ2-7; no firm D call. This CDR3 comprises 12 residues. The V gene's germline CDR1 is KGHSH and CDR2 LQKENI. V gave up 2 bases and J gave up 5 bases, with 7 bases separating them. The CDR3 loop reads CASSPSADEQYF. Incomplete CDR3 DNA: TGTGCCAGCTCACCATCGGCGGACGAG.

A note on this clone: The missing CDR3 end, 3 residues past where the read stops, is filled in from the germline J gene. The V and J genes are TRBV6-2 or TRBV6-3 and TRBJ2-2; 7 nucleotides match TRBD2. This CDR3 comprises 16 residues. Germline values: CDR1 MNHEY, CDR2 SVGEGT. V dropped 6 bases and J dropped 4; count of bases not matched to a gene: 11. The CDR3 sequence is CASSRQAGRSTGELFF. The covered CDR3 bases are TGTGCCAGCAGCCGTCAAGCGGGACGAAGCACCGGGGAG.

This clone was observed at least ten times. The read terminates 3 residues ahead of where the CDR3 ends, so the germline J gene completes it. The rearrangement links TRBV5-8 to TRBJ2-1; D may be TRBD2 (5 bases). Trimming removed 1 base at V and 9 bases at J, with 11 bases between. The CDR3 extends over 13 amino acids. The germline V gene encodes CDR1 SGHTS and CDR2 YDEGEE. CDR3 DNA, as far as it was read: TGTGCCAGCAGCTTGTTTACTAGTGGTGAG. Its translation is CASSLFTSGE. The whole CDR3 reads CASSLFTSGEQFF.

This clone was observed many times. The observed sequence ends 3 residues before the CDR3 terminus, with the missing tail filled in from the germline J gene. The V and J genes are TRBV23-1 and TRBJ2-5, with 7 nucleotides matching TRBD1. TRBV23-1 belongs to the ORF category, with a function that is uncertain. The CDR3 has 14 residues. V was clipped by 6 bases and J by 4 bases; unmatched bases: 8. CDR3 DNA (partial): TGCGCCAGCAGAGGACAGGAGGAGGTAGAGACC. This codes for CASRGQEEVET. The full-length CDR3 reads as CASRGQEEVETQYF.

This clone has a handful of counts. The sequenced fragment ends 3 residues before the CDR3 boundary, so the rest is inferred from the germline J gene. The rearrangement joins TRBV19 to TRBJ2-1, with TRBD2 matching over 7 bases. The CDR3 sequence is 15 residues long. Germline V gene sequence: CDR1 LNHDA, CDR2 SQIVND (reference sequence). V lost 6 bases and J lost 5; bases outside the gene matches: 10. CDR3 DNA, as far as it was read: TGTGCCAGTAGACAAAAGGGCGGGACTAACAATGAG. Translating it yields CASRQKGGTNNE. The entire CDR3 reads CASRQKGGTNNEQFF.

This clone was seen many times. The read finishes 3 residues shy of the CDR3 end, and the germline J gene is used to complete it. J is TRBJ1-2 and V is TRBV7-2, with a possible D match to TRBD1 (6 bases). The CDR3 has 15 residues. Germline CDR1 reads SGHTA; CDR2 reads FQGNSA. CDR3 DNA (partial): TGTGCCAGCAGCTTAGTTCGGGGGGCCCTTTGGGGC. Translation gives CASSLVRGALWG. The full CDR3 protein reads CASSLVRGALWGYTF.

This clone has more than one count but fewer than ten. The CDR3 extends 3 residues past the end of the read, so its final part is completed from the germline J gene. The chain is built from TRBV5-1 and TRBJ2-5; 12 bases are a match to TRBD2. The CDR3 covers 20 residues. Per the germline V gene, CDR1 is SGHRS and CDR2 is YFSETQ. The V and J ends lost 5 bases and 0 bases, in that order; junction bases with no gene match: 17. The sequenced CDR3 bases are TGCGCCAGCAGTCTACGGACTAGCGGGAATCGGGGGGGGTACCAAGAGACC. Protein: CASSLRTSGNRGGYQET. The entire CDR3 protein reads CASSLRTSGNRGGYQETQYF.

The DNA read from the CDR3 is TGTGCCAGCAGTGCTCGTCCCGCTGCCAACATCTACACTGAA. Translation: CASSARPAANIYTE. The CDR3 in full is CASSARPAANIYTEAFF. This rearrangement joins TRBV2 to TRBJ1-1, with no clear D. The read falls 3 residues short of the CDR3 end, and the missing part is taken from the germline J gene. The CDR3 is made up of 17 amino acids. Germline V lookup: CDR1 SNHLY, CDR2 FYNNEI. Trimming left V 4 bases short and J 3 bases short, with 21 bases between. Full variable domain (remainder filled in from reference TRBV2 and TRBJ1-1): EPEVTQTPSHQVTQMGQEVILRCVPISNHLYFYWYRQILGQKVEFLVSFYNNEISEKSEIFDDQFSVERPDGSNFTLKIRSTKLEDSAMYFCASSARPAANIYTEAFFGQGTRLTVV.

This clone was recorded a few times. The CDR3 here is CASSSGQQETQYF. The CDR3 DNA, read in part, is TGTGCCAGCAGCTCGGGACAGCAAGAGACC. The chain carries TRBV7-8 and TRBJ2-5; 7 bases align to TRBD1. The CDR3 end falls 3 residues outside the read, so it is completed with the germline J gene. J gave up 2 bases and V 4 bases, and 1 base lay outside the gene matches. This CDR3 has 13 residues. Looked up from germline, CDR1 is SGHVS and CDR2 is FQNEAQ.

With regard to this clone: From the germline J gene comes the end of the CDR3, since the read stops 3 residues before it. The V gene is TRBV7-2, the J gene TRBJ1-2; D unclear. Trimming left V 0 bases short and J 2 bases short, with 4 bases between. In germline, CDR1 is SGHTA, CDR2 FQGNSA. The CDR3 is 13 amino acids. This CDR3 reads CASSLAGNYGYTF. The sequenced part of the CDR3 DNA is TGTGCCAGCAGCTTAGCAGGGAACTATGGC. The full variable domain, in which reference TRBV7-2 and TRBJ1-2 provide the parts outside the CDR3, is GAGVSQSPSNKVTEKGKDVELRCDPISGHTALYWYRQSLGQGLEFLIYFQGNSAPDKSGLPSDRFSAERTGGSVSTLTIQRTQQEDSAVYLCASSLAGNYGYTFGSGTRLTVV.

This clone was counted only a few times. Sequencing ends 3 residues short of the CDR3 end; the germline J gene provides the rest. The chain uses TRBV6-1 and TRBJ1-5; a weak D match, TRBD1 (6 bases). The CDR3 is made up of 15 amino acids. Germline V gene data show CDR1 as MNHNS and CDR2 as SASEGT. The V end lost 4 bases, the J end lost 4 bases, and 14 bases lay between the germline ends. The CDR3 is CASSVVRGRNQPQHF. The CDR3 DNA, read in part, is TGTGCCAGCAGTGTGGTCAGGGGTAGGAATCAGCCC.

This clone was detected many times. The DNA ends 3 residues before the CDR3 does, and the rest of the CDR3 is filled in from the germline J gene. Other DNA sequences in the same sample also yield this CDR3. The V call is TRBV29-1, the J call TRBJ2-5; D is unresolved. Germline V CDR1 and CDR2: SQVTM, ANQGSEA. This CDR3 is built from 16 residues. The ends were cut back, 1 base at V and 5 bases at J, with 20 bases in the middle. The CDR3 spells CSVEGAGLTIQETQYF. The covered CDR3 bases are TGCAGCGTTGAAGGGGCAGGATTGACGATACAGGAGACC.

This clone was picked up many times. CDR3 sequence: CASSIEQGSGETQYF. CDR3 bases read: TGTGCCAGTAGTATAGAGCAGGGGTCAGGAGAGACC. V is TRBV19 and J is TRBJ2-5; D is perhaps TRBD1 (6 bases). Sequencing ends 3 residues short of the CDR3 end; the germline J gene provides the rest. V lost 0 bases and J lost 4, with 12 bases in between. The CDR3 loop spans 15 amino acids. The germline V gene has CDR1 LNHDA and CDR2 SQIVND (reference sequence).

This clone was seen at least ten times. With the read ending 3 residues before the CDR3 end, the germline J gene is used to fill in that end. The chain employs TRBV10-1 and TRBJ2-7, with D perhaps matching TRBD1 (6 bases). V shed 3 bases and J shed 5 bases, with 11 bases lying between them. CDR1 is WNHNN, CDR2 SYGVQD, per germline (reference sequence). This CDR3 has 13 residues. The covered CDR3 bases are TGCGCCAGCAGTGACAGGGGCGAAAACGAG. Its protein is CASSDRGENE. The entire CDR3 reads CASSDRGENEQYF.

The table lists this clone with many counts. The observed sequence ends 3 residues before the CDR3 terminus, with the missing tail filled in from the germline J gene. The chain is built from TRBV30 and TRBJ1-4; TRBD1 is a possible D gene (5 bases). Germline V gives CDR1 GTSNPN, CDR2 SVGIG (reference sequence). CDR3 length: 15 residues. V was pared by 4 bases and J by 8 bases, with 20 bases between. Incomplete CDR3 DNA: TGTGCCTGGAATCTCCGTGGGACTAGAAAGGAAAAA. This encodes CAWNLRGTRKEK. The full CDR3 is CAWNLRGTRKEKLFF.

This clone turned up a few times. The DNA ends 3 residues before the CDR3 does, and the rest of the CDR3 is filled in from the germline J gene. The same CDR3 also results from other DNA sequences found in this sample. The chain is built from TRBV13 and TRBJ1-1; no firm D call. V lost 1 base to trimming and J lost 1 base, with 4 bases between them. The CDR3 sequence is 13 residues long. The germline gives CDR1 PRHDT, CDR2 FYEKMQ (reference sequence). The CDR3: CASSLEGNTEAFF. CDR3 DNA (partial): TGTGCCAGCAGCTTAGAAGGGAACACTGAA. Drawing the rest from reference TRBV13 and TRBJ1-1, the complete variable domain is AAGVIQSPRHLIKEKRETATLKCYPIPRHDTVYWYQQGPGQDPQFLISFYEKMQSDKGSIPDRFSAQQFSDYHSELNMSSLELGDSALYFCASSLEGNTEAFFGQGTRLTVV.

This clone was detected only a few times. The CDR3 protein is CATHRGGAHEQYF. The sequenced part of the CDR3 DNA is TGTGCCACCCATAGGGGAGGGGCCCACGAG. This chain connects TRBV7-9 to TRBJ2-7; 7 nucleotides line up with TRBD2. The read terminates 3 residues before the CDR3 end, so the remaining end is supplied by the germline J gene. V shed 10 bases, J shed 5 bases, and the junction held 11 bases outside the gene matches. The germline CDR1 and CDR2 sequences are SEHNR and FQNEAQ (reference sequence). The CDR3 covers 13 residues. The whole variable domain, remainder taken from reference TRBV7-9 and TRBJ2-7, is DTGVSQNPRHKITKRGQNVTFRCDPISEHNRLYWYRQTLGQGPEFLTYFQNEAQLEKSRLLSDRFSAERPKGSFSTLEIQRTEQGDSAMYLCATHRGGAHEQYFGPGTRLTVT.

Worth noting for this clone: Read sequence stops 3 residues before the CDR3 end, and the germline J gene provides the missing end. This rearrangement joins TRBV2 to TRBJ2-7; D ambiguous. The V end lost 8 bases, the J end lost 2 bases, and 10 bases lay between the germline ends. CDR3 length equals 12 residues. Germline CDR1 SNHLY, CDR2 FYNNEI. The DNA read from the CDR3 is TGTGCCAGCGCGATCTCAACCTACGAG. This codes for CASAISTYE. The whole CDR3 sequence is CASAISTYEQYF.